This record concerns one T cell receptor (beta chain) sequence. Its matching antigen is unknown. Assay used: immunoSEQ multiplex PCR; TCRdb lists only in-frame clones, some missing. The repertoire consists of over 8,000 clones, with about 75% occurring once and the leading ten covering roughly a tenth. Subsequent to a culture period of nine to ten days, CD4+ T cells were isolated. Subjects were given two BNT162b2 or mRNA-1273 vaccine doses. People in the vaccine group had not been infected with SARS-CoV-2 before, and their nucleocapsid antibodies were negative. This sample is part of a study of vaccination effects on CD4 cells after COVID-19. With 0 bases removed from V and 8 bases from J, the gap between germline ends came to 13 bases. The CDR3 has 14 amino acids. The V gene's germline CDR1 is LNHNV and CDR2 YYDKDF (reference sequence).

The chain joins TRBV15 to TRBJ1-2; no firm D call. The TCR was taken from a human donor who received a COVID-19 vaccine. The source was CD4+ T cells from PBMCs cultured without peptide, collected after COVID-19 vaccination. CDR3 nucleotide sequence: TGTGCCACCAGCAGAGATCTGGAGGGAGACGGCTACACCTTC. Translation: CATSRDLEGDGYTF.